The clone carrying this T cell receptor beta chain was seen at least ten times. These data are taken from a study of regulatory T cells in long-lasting Graves disease. The CDR3 is made up of 13 amino acids. Germline V gives CDR1 DFQATT, CDR2 SNEGSKA (reference sequence). With 4 bases removed from V and 2 bases from J, the gap between germline ends came to 12 bases. Investigators prepared the TCR beta libraries by applying iRepertoire HTBI primers and Arm-PCR of CDR3 regions. Via MiXCR, TCRdb re-called the multiplex PCR reads, giving one row per CDR3 protein. The profile shows 450,000 to 500,000 distinct CDR3 sequences, about 16% of them singletons. Time point denoted: newly diagnosed GD, antithyroid drugs for less than 3 months. PBMCs were the source of the RNA used for TCR sequencing. These data were likewise used in another study, on T cells in Graves' hyperthyroidism and ophthalmopathy. That paper states: Hyperthyroidism was newly diagnosed in patients aged 18 to 65 (duration under 2 months). Using 13 V-J features, a model discriminated ophthalmopathy from stable hyperthyroidism.

The chain has TRBV20-1 and TRBJ2-7; a possible D gene is TRBD2 (5 bases). Sequenced material: peripheral blood mononuclear cells (PBMCs), taken at new diagnosis, from a patient treated with antithyroid drugs. The receptor was isolated from a man aged 40-55 years with Graves disease. CDR3 in amino acids: CSAIRRETYEQYF. The CDR3 coding sequence is TGCAGTGCTATTCGCCGGGAAACCTACGAGCAGTACTTC.